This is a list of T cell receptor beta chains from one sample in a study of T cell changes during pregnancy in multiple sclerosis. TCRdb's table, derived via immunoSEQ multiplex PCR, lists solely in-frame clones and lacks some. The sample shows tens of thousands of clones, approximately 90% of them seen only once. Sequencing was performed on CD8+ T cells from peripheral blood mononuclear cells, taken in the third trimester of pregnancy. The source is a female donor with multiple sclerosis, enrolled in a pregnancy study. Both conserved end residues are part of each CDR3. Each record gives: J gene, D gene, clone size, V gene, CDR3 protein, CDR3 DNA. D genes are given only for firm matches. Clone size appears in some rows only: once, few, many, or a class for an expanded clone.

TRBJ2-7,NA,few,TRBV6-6,CASRESSYEQYF,TGTGCCAGCAGGGAGAGCTCCTACGAGCAGTACTTC
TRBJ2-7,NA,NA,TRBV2,CASTDSDYEQYF,TGTGCCAGCACAGATAGCGACTACGAGCAGTACTTC
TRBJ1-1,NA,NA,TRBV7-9,CASSFIEGNTEAFF,TGTGCCAGCAGCTTCATAGAGGGGAACACTGAAGCTTTCTTT
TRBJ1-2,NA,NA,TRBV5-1,CASSEQGYGGYTF,TGCGCCAGCAGCGAACAGGGTTATGGTGGCTACACCTTC
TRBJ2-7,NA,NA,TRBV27,CASSSGSLREQYF,TGTGCCAGCAGTTCCGGGTCCCTTAGGGAGCAGTACTTC
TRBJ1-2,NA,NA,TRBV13,CASSPQDSNYGYTF,TGTGCCAGCAGCCCCCAGGACAGCAACTATGGCTACACCTTC
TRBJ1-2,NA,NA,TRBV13,CASSSGNYGYTF,TGTGCCAGCAGTTCAGGGAACTATGGCTACACCTTC
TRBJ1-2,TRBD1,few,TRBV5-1,CASSLDGAGGERYGYTF,TGCGCCAGCAGCTTGGATGGTGCAGGGGGCGAAAGATATGGCTACACCTTC
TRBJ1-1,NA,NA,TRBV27,CASSLAPASTEAFF,TGTGCCAGCAGTTTAGCCCCCGCCAGCACTGAAGCTTTCTTT
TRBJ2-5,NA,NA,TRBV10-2,CASLQAGETQYF,TGCGCCAGCTTGCAGGCCGGAGAGACCCAGTACTTC
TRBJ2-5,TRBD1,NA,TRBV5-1,CASSLDPTGDQETQYF,TGCGCCAGCAGCTTGGATCCGACAGGGGATCAAGAGACCCAGTACTTC